The clone carrying this T cell receptor beta chain has just a few counts. Its antigen is still unknown. Treatment specified: oral pan-JAK inhibitor, 5-10 mg twice daily. This CDR3 comprises 14 residues. Germline CDR1 reads SGHNT; CDR2 reads YYREEE (reference sequence). J was trimmed by 4 bases and V by 3 bases; bases with no gene match: 5. The sample originates from a study of CD8+ T cells in alopecia areata. Extracted RNA was reverse transcribed, and the resulting cDNA served as sequencing template. Profiling relied on immunoSEQ multiplex PCR, and the TCRdb table lists in-frame clones only, not all of them. The repertoire holds about 290,000 clones, with about three fifths as singletons. Study results and caveats: Sequenced scalp T cells also include alphabeta T cells resident in normal skin. As there was one nonresponder, how baseline CD8+ expansion relates to response remains uncertain.

The TCR sequence derives from a human donor with alopecia areata. The chain uses TRBV5-4 and TRBJ1-2; 8 bases fit TRBD1. The sequences come from CD4+ T cells sorted from blood, collected at week 24, from a patient treated with tofacitinib. The CDR3 bases are TGTGCCAGCAGCTCCTGGACAGGGACCTATGGCTACACCTTC. Its protein product is CASSSWTGTYGYTF.